This T cell receptor beta chain was profiled in a study of blood T cell repertoires in COVID-19. In the study overall: Sample material is recorded as cDNA or gDNA derived from T cells, B-cell-depleted T cells, or PBMCs.

CDR1 is SGHAT and CDR2 is FQDESV in the germline V gene (reference sequence). Trimming at V came to 2 bases and at J to 4 bases, leaving 4 bases not matched to a gene. This CDR3 contains 16 residues. Assay: immunoSEQ multiplex PCR; the TCRdb copy retains only in-frame clones and omits some. The sample has around 130,000 clones; approximately 86% are singletons. The V and J genes are TRBV11-1 and TRBJ2-1; 11 bases fit TRBD2. This TCR was recovered from a woman between 45 and 65 years old who had recovered from COVID-19. The sample comprised peripheral blood. The CDR3 loop is CASSLWGLAEYNEQFF. The CDR3 DNA follows: TGTGCCAGCAGCTTATGGGGACTAGCGGAATACAATGAGCAGTTCTTC. Based on the CDR3 plus reference TRBV11-1 and TRBJ2-1, the full variable domain is EAEVAQSPRYKITEKSQAVAFWCDPISGHATLYWYRQILGQGPELLVQFQDESVVDDSQLPKDRFSAERLKGVDSTLKIQPAELGDSAMYLCASSLWGLAEYNEQFFGPGTRLTVL.